The next 32 T cell receptor beta chains were all read from a single sample in a study of CD8 T cells in Susac syndrome. The RNA, about 0.5 to 1 ug, was put through reverse transcription using random hexamers. TCRdb re-analysed the immunoSEQ multiplex PCR reads in MiXCR, keeping a single row per CDR3 protein. The repertoire includes 210,000 or so distinct CDR3 sequences, approximately 94% of them detected once, and 0.15% to 0.2% sits in the top ten. Sequencing was performed on CD4+ T cells from PBMCs. Receptors were obtained from a human donor with Susac syndrome.

The chain couples TRBV20-1 to TRBJ1-1; D is ambiguous. The CDR3 is 14 residues long. From germline, CDR1 is DFQATT and CDR2 SNEGSKA (reference sequence). Trimming shortened V by 5 bases and J by 4 bases, and 17 bases separated the two germline ends. CDR3 in DNA: TGCAGTGCTGAGGACGGACGGAGCCTCACTGAAGCTTTCTTT. This encodes CSAEDGRSLTEAFF.

The chain links TRBV27 to TRBJ2-5, with D uncertain. The V gene's germline CDR1 is MNHEY and CDR2 SMNVEV (reference sequence). The CDR3 spans 13 residues. V lost 3 bases to trimming and J lost 5 bases, with 10 bases between them. The CDR3 bases are TGTGCCAGCAGTTTCCGCGTCGGTGAGACCCAGTACTTC. Translated: CASSFRVGETQYF.

The gene calls are TRBV11-3 and TRBJ2-2; D possibly corresponds to TRBD2 (6 bases). Germline V lookup: CDR1 SGHNT, CDR2 YENEEA. The CDR3 length is 15 residues. V was cut by 4 bases and J by 6 bases, with 15 bases left in between. CDR3 bases: TGTGCCAGCAGCTCCTCCGGGACTGATCCCGGGGAGCTGTTTTTT. Translating it yields CASSSSGTDPGELFF.

This chain connects TRBV3-1 to TRBJ1-1; 9 bases fit TRBD1. Germline CDR1 reads LGHDT; CDR2 reads YNNKEL (reference sequence). The CDR3 covers 17 residues. V trimming: 4 bases; J trimming: 0 bases; junction bases outside the gene matches: 9. CDR3 sequence (DNA): TGTGCCAGCAGCCCCCTGGGACAGGGACTCATGAACACTGAAGCTTTCTTT. This translates into CASSPLGQGLMNTEAFF.

This clonotype occurred once. This chain connects TRBV29-1 to TRBJ1-4; the D is unclear. CDR3 length: 12 residues. Per the germline V gene, CDR1 is SQVTM and CDR2 is ANQGSEA. Trimming shortened V by 7 bases and J by 6 bases, and 12 bases separated the two germline ends. CDR3 DNA: TGCAGCGCCGGGGAATCGGATGAAAAACTGTTTTTT. Encoded protein: CSAGESDEKLFF.

The chain couples TRBV12-3 or TRBV12-4 to TRBJ1-1, with 7 bases that match TRBD1. The length of the CDR3 is 13 residues. The junction had 4 bases not matched to a gene; V was cut back by 6 bases and J by 3 bases. Here the CDR3 DNA reads TGTGCCAGCAGCTTGGGACAGCACACTGAAGCTTTCTTT. Amino acids: CASSLGQHTEAFF.

This clonotype was observed once. This chain connects TRBV7-9 to TRBJ1-2; 9 positions agree with TRBD1. CDR1 is SEHNR and CDR2 is FQNEAQ in the germline V gene (reference sequence). The V segment lost 5 bases and the J segment 1 base; nucleotides outside the gene matches: 5. The CDR3 consists of 15 residues. The CDR3 is CASSVPGQGNYGYTF. DNA of the CDR3: TGTGCCAGCAGCGTGCCGGGACAGGGTAACTATGGCTACACCTTC.

This clonotype was seen a few times. The chain employs TRBV4-1 and TRBJ2-5; no definite D call. V was clipped by 1 base and J by 1 base, with 4 bases between them. CDR1 is MGHRA and CDR2 is YSYEKL in the germline V gene. This CDR3 contains 13 residues. The CDR3 is CASSQGRQETQYF. The CDR3 bases are TGCGCCAGCAGCCAAGGGCGCCAAGAGACCCAGTACTTC.

This clonotype was seen just once. This chain uses TRBV5-4 with TRBJ2-7; tentative D call: TRBD2 (7 bases). Trimming took 0 bases from V and 7 from J, leaving 14 bases between them. CDR1 and CDR2 from the germline V gene are SGHNT and YYREEE (reference sequence). This CDR3 contains 14 residues. CDR3 nucleotide sequence: TGTGCCAGCAGCTTGGGTGGGGGGGCGCGTGAGCAGTACTTC. The encoded protein is CASSLGGGAREQYF.

This chain links TRBV6-1 with TRBJ2-2; the D gene is possibly TRBD2 (6 bases). Germline loops: CDR1 MNHNS, CDR2 SASEGT. The CDR3 totals 17 residues. Trimming removed 4 bases at V and 0 bases at J, with 15 bases between. The CDR3 DNA reads as TGTGCCAGCAGTGCGTGGGGAGGCCCCACGAACACCGGGGAGCTGTTTTTT. As protein: CASSAWGGPTNTGELFF.

The chain's CDR3 is CASSLADEQFF. In DNA, the CDR3 is TGTGCCAGCAGCTTGGCCGACGAGCAGTTCTTC. The rearrangement joins TRBV5-6 to TRBJ2-1; no clear D. V was cut by 0 bases and J by 10 bases, with 5 bases left in between. Germline CDR1 reads SGHDT; CDR2 reads YYEEEE. CDR3 length: 11 residues.

The chain carries TRBV30 and TRBJ1-1; D uncertain. V was pared by 8 bases and J by 2 bases, with 9 bases between. Germline loops: CDR1 GTSNPN, CDR2 SVGIG (reference sequence). The CDR3 covers 11 residues. CDR3 sequence reads: CAIQLNTEAFF. CDR3 DNA: TGTGCCATTCAGCTAAACACTGAAGCTTTCTTT.

The rearrangement uses TRBV5-1 and TRBJ2-5; D is undetermined. Germline V lookup: CDR1 SGHRS, CDR2 YFSETQ. Trimming removed 0 bases from V and 5 bases from J, with 17 bases in between. This CDR3 comprises 16 residues. Here the CDR3 reads CASSLAIFGQRETQYF. For the CDR3, the DNA is TGCGCCAGCAGCTTGGCCATTTTTGGCCAGCGTGAGACCCAGTACTTC.

The chain employs TRBV6-2 or TRBV6-3 and TRBJ1-2; no clear D gene. The CDR3 length is 11 residues. V lost 6 bases to trimming and J lost 4 bases, with 6 bases between them. Germline-derived CDR1 and CDR2 are MNHEY and SVGEGT. CDR3 residues: CASSRSYGYTF. CDR3 DNA: TGTGCCAGCAGCCGGAGCTATGGCTACACCTTC.

The chain has TRBV30 and TRBJ2-7; D is undetermined. This CDR3 has 12 residues. Germline V gene data show CDR1 as GTSNPN and CDR2 as SVGIG (reference sequence). V was cut by 3 bases and J by 1 base, with 7 bases left in between. This CDR3 reads CAWRVSSYEQYF. CDR3 DNA sequence: TGTGCCTGGAGGGTCAGTTCCTACGAGCAGTACTTC.

The gene calls are TRBV6-5 and TRBJ2-3, with D tentatively TRBD1 or TRBD2 (5 bases each). The V and J ends lost 2 bases and 4 bases respectively, with 16 bases between them. CDR1 is MNHEY and CDR2 is SVGAGI in the germline V gene. The CDR3 covers 16 residues. This CDR3 is CASSYATGPKPDTQYF. Written as DNA, the CDR3 is TGTGCCAGCAGTTACGCTACGGGACCAAAGCCAGATACGCAGTATTTT.

The gene calls are TRBV20-1 and TRBJ2-1; TRBD2 is a possible D gene (6 bases). In germline, CDR1 is DFQATT, CDR2 SNEGSKA (reference sequence). Trimming stripped 5 bases from V and 7 bases from J, with 24 bases between. This CDR3 spans 16 amino acids. The CDR3 protein is CSAYSGGGDIKNEQFF. Here the CDR3 DNA reads TGCAGTGCTTATTCCGGAGGCGGGGATATTAAAAATGAGCAGTTCTTC.

This chain links TRBV12-5 with TRBJ1-1; TRBD1 might be the D (6 bases). The CDR3 length is 14 residues. V dropped 5 bases and J dropped 4 bases, with 14 bases sitting between them. The germline CDR1 and CDR2 sequences are LGHNT and FRNRAP. The CDR3 DNA sequence: TGTGCTAGTGGTCCGCCGGGCAGGGGCACTGAAGCTTTCTTT. Its translation: CASGPPGRGTEAFF.

This clonotype was counted a single time. The germline gene is not matched at one end of the junction; a read error may be the cause. The gene calls are TRBV7-7 and TRBJ2-5; tentative D call: TRBD2 (5 bases). Per the germline V gene, CDR1 is SSHAT and CDR2 is FNYEAQ (reference sequence). CDR3 size: 15 residues. Here the CDR3 reads CASSRDLRAGETQYF. The CDR3 DNA reads TGTGCTAGCAGCAGAGACCTGAGGGCCGGGGAGACCCAGTACTTC.

The rearrangement links TRBV14 to TRBJ2-7, with 8 nucleotides matching TRBD1. This CDR3 has 13 residues. V lost 3 bases and J lost 6; bases outside the gene matches: 4. The germline V gene encodes CDR1 SGHDN and CDR2 FVKESK. CDR3 amino acids: CASSQATGVEQYF. CDR3 bases: TGTGCCAGCAGCCAGGCGACAGGGGTCGAGCAGTACTTC.

J is TRBJ2-5 and V is TRBV20-1, with D possibly matching TRBD2 (6 bases). Germline V gene lookup returns CDR1 DFQATT and CDR2 SNEGSKA (reference sequence). V was shortened by 5 bases and J by 3 bases, with 13 bases between the two germline ends. The length of the CDR3 is 13 residues. The CDR3 here is CSAGSSGKETQYF. The DNA of the CDR3 is TGCAGTGCTGGTAGTAGCGGAAAAGAGACCCAGTACTTC.

The CDR3 DNA reads as TGTGCCAGCTCAAACCGGGACAGGGGAACCACCGGGGAGCTGTTTTTT. It is translated as CASSNRDRGTTGELFF. The chain uses TRBV18 and TRBJ2-2; TRBD1 agrees at 10 bases. V lost 5 bases, J lost 4 bases, and 7 bases stayed unmatched. The CDR3 length is 16 residues. Germline CDR1 and CDR2: KGHSH and LQKENI.

The chain employs TRBV30 and TRBJ1-1; TRBD1 agrees at 7 bases. The CDR3 totals 13 residues. CDR1 and CDR2 (germline): GTSNPN, SVGIG (reference sequence). With V trimmed by 3 bases and J by 7 bases, 8 bases remained unmatched. CDR3 sequence reads: CAWRRTGGSEAFF. The DNA of the CDR3 is TGTGCCTGGAGGAGGACAGGCGGGAGTGAAGCTTTCTTT.

The table lists this clonotype with a count of one. The chain uses TRBV30 and TRBJ1-4; 7 nucleotides align to TRBD1. V was pared by 3 bases and J by 7 bases, with 11 bases of the junction left unmatched. CDR1 is GTSNPN, CDR2 SVGIG, per germline (reference sequence). The CDR3 is 15 amino acids. The CDR3 DNA is TGTGCCTGGAGGTCTGACAGGGTTGATCCTGAAAAACTGTTTTTT. It is translated as CAWRSDRVDPEKLFF.

This sequence joins TRBV6-6 and TRBJ2-1; TRBD2 matches at 7 bases. The V gene end was trimmed by 3 bases and the J gene end by 10 bases; junction bases not matched to a gene: 12. CDR1 and CDR2 from the germline V gene are MNHNY and SVGAGI (reference sequence). The CDR3 length is 15 residues. CDR3 DNA sequence: TGTGCCAGCAGTTATCACATTGGGGGGGAGCCAGAGCAGTTCTTC. Translation: CASSYHIGGEPEQFF.

V is TRBV29-1 and J is TRBJ1-1; D gene unclear. CDR3 length: 8 amino acids. The V gene lost 7 bases and the J gene lost 5 bases, with 2 bases spanning the gap. Germline CDR1 reads SQVTM; CDR2 reads ANQGSEA. The CDR3 DNA reads TGCAGCGCTACTGAAGCTTTCTTT. This sequence encodes CSATEAFF. The full variable domain, with the rest looked up from reference TRBV29-1 and TRBJ1-1, is SAVISQKPSRDICQRGTSLTIQCQVDSQVTMMFWYRQQPGQSLTLIATANQGSEATYESGFVIDKFPISRPNLTFSTLTVSNMSPEDSSIYLCSATEAFFGQGTRLTVV.

This clonotype has only one observation. This chain joins TRBV2 and TRBJ1-1; 7 positions agree with TRBD1. The junction had 6 bases not matched to a gene; V was cut back by 6 bases and J by 5 bases. This CDR3 contains 13 residues. CDR1 is SNHLY and CDR2 is FYNNEI in the germline V gene. CDR3 region: CASRRDSTTEAFF. The CDR3 DNA reads TGTGCCAGCAGACGGGACAGTACGACTGAAGCTTTCTTT.

The rearrangement links TRBV19 to TRBJ1-5; tentatively, D is TRBD1 (6 bases). V shed 7 bases and J shed 0 bases, with 16 bases lying between them. From germline, CDR1 is LNHDA and CDR2 SQIVND (reference sequence). CDR3 length: 16 amino acids. CDR3 DNA sequence: TGTGCCAGTACCTCCCGGGGGGGGCATAGCAATCAGCCCCAGCATTTT. Translated: CASTSRGGHSNQPQHF. The whole variable domain, filled in from reference TRBV19 and TRBJ1-5, reads DGGITQSPKYLFRKEGQNVTLSCEQNLNHDAMYWYRQDPGQGLRLIYYSQIVNDFQKGDIAEGYSVSREKKESFPLTVTSAQKNPTAFYLCASTSRGGHSNQPQHFGDGTRLSIL.

Only one count was recorded for this clonotype. The chain carries TRBV2 and TRBJ1-2; D perhaps matches TRBD1 (6 bases). V was cut by 8 bases and J by 8 bases, with 15 bases left in between. The germline CDR1 and CDR2 sequences are SNHLY and FYNNEI. This CDR3 is 12 amino acids long. The CDR3 sequence is CASVRDTDGYTF. CDR3 bases: TGTGCCAGCGTCAGGGACACGGACGGCTACACCTTC.

Written as DNA, the CDR3 is TGTGCCGGTGGACCGCCGGGATACAGGGAGCAGTTCTTC. Translation: CAGGPPGYREQFF. The V call is TRBV30, the J call TRBJ2-1, with D tentatively TRBD1 or TRBD2 (5 bases each). The CDR3 covers 13 residues. Germline CDR1 is GTSNPN and CDR2 is SVGIG (reference sequence). With 8 bases removed from V and 10 bases from J, the gap between germline ends came to 21 bases.

The chain joins TRBV5-1 to TRBJ2-1; D gene ambiguous. The V gene's germline CDR1 is SGHRS and CDR2 YFSETQ. Trimming stripped 4 bases from V and 8 bases from J, with 13 bases between. The CDR3 runs 13 residues. The DNA of the CDR3 is TGCGCCAGCAGCCACGGTGTCCGGGATGAGCAGTTCTTC. Translating gives CASSHGVRDEQFF.

This clonotype has only one observation. This chain connects TRBV20-1 to TRBJ2-7; the D is unclear. The CDR3 totals 12 residues. Between the trimmed V and J ends, which lost 3 bases and 2 bases, there was a span of 8 bases. Germline V lookup: CDR1 DFQATT, CDR2 SNEGSKA (reference sequence). The CDR3 sequence is CSARITPYEQYF. CDR3 bases: TGCAGTGCTAGGATCACCCCCTACGAGCAGTACTTC.